Detailed here is one TCR beta chain. Its target is not known. The data originate from a study of cytotoxic CD8 clonotypes in ibrutinib-treated CLL. Study background: Once patients had received a median 12 months of treatment, range 6 to 36, response samples were obtained. Broader study findings: Clonality increased at ibrutinib response, then returned toward baseline at progression.

The data were produced by immunoSEQ multiplex PCR, yet TCRdb's version contains in-frame clones alone and is incomplete. The data show tens of thousands of clones, around 70% seen once. Trimming took off 3 bases at V and 0 bases at J, with 24 bases between the two ends. Germline V gene sequence: CDR1 SGDLS, CDR2 YYNGEE. The CDR3 runs to 20 residues. Sequencing used PBMCs, obtained after 12 months of ibrutinib treatment. The sequence came from a human donor with chronic lymphocytic leukemia. The genes are TRBV9 and TRBJ2-2; D possibly corresponds to TRBD2 (5 bases). The CDR3 nucleotides read TGTGCCAGCAGCGCCCGGGCGGGCCCCGGCTGGCCCGCGAACACCGGGGAGCTGTTTTTT. It is translated as CASSARAGPGWPANTGELFF. Variable domain in full (rest from reference TRBV9 and TRBJ2-2): DSGVTQTPKHLITATGQRVTLRCSPRSGDLSVYWYQQSLDQGLQFLIQYYNGEERAKGNILERFSAQQFPDLHSELNLSSLELGDSALYFCASSARAGPGWPANTGELFFGEGSRLTVL.